This is a list of T cell receptor beta chains from one sample in a study of blood T cell repertoires in COVID-19. Data came from immunoSEQ multiplex PCR; TCRdb stores just in-frame clones and leaves some out. There are a few hundred thousand clones in the sample; over 80% occur only once, and around 5.1% lies in the top ten. The sample taken for sequencing was PBMCs or T cells enriched from blood (not recorded which). The receptors derive from a woman between 45 and 65 years old who had recovered from COVID-19. Both conserved end residues are part of each CDR3. Each record gives: clone size, J gene, D gene, V gene, CDR3 protein, CDR3 DNA. The D gene is left open where the match is weak. Clone size, where shown, is once, few, many, or a class for clones that have expanded.

clone_size: .; j_call: TRBJ2-7; d_call: .; v_call: TRBV6-2/TRBV6-3; cdr3_aa: CASSYTGGEQYF; cdr3_nt: TGTGCCAGCAGTTACACAGGCGGTGAGCAGTACTTC
clone_size: .; j_call: TRBJ1-1; d_call: TRBD1; v_call: TRBV6-5; cdr3_aa: CASRDRAFTEAFF; cdr3_nt: TGTGCCAGCAGAGACAGGGCTTTCACTGAAGCTTTCTTT
clone_size: .; j_call: TRBJ2-5; d_call: TRBD2; v_call: TRBV5-1; cdr3_aa: CASSLESRLAGGETQYF; cdr3_nt: TGCGCCAGCAGCCTGGAGTCTCGACTAGCGGGAGGGGAGACCCAGTACTTC
clone_size: .; j_call: TRBJ2-7; d_call: TRBD1; v_call: TRBV7-2; cdr3_aa: CASSPPTGTELYEQYF; cdr3_nt: TGTGCCAGCAGCCCTCCAACCGGGACAGAATTATACGAGCAGTACTTC
clone_size: .; j_call: TRBJ1-2; d_call: .; v_call: TRBV12-3/TRBV12-4; cdr3_aa: CASSLSYGYTF; cdr3_nt: TGTGCCAGCAGTTTGTCGTATGGCTACACCTTC
clone_size: .; j_call: TRBJ2-1; d_call: .; v_call: TRBV3-1/TRBV3-2; cdr3_aa: CASSPNNNEQFF; cdr3_nt: TGTGCCAGCAGCCCGAACAACAATGAGCAGTTCTTC
clone_size: .; j_call: TRBJ1-2; d_call: .; v_call: TRBV4-1; cdr3_aa: CASSQDRAGVNYGYTF; cdr3_nt: TGCGCCAGCAGCCAAGATAGGGCAGGGGTAAACTATGGCTACACCTTC
clone_size: .; j_call: TRBJ1-1; d_call: TRBD1; v_call: TRBV27; cdr3_aa: CASSLAGQGPEAFF; cdr3_nt: TGTGCCAGCAGTTTAGCCGGACAGGGTCCTGAAGCTTTCTTT
clone_size: .; j_call: TRBJ2-3; d_call: .; v_call: TRBV27; cdr3_aa: CASSPSRTGTDTQYF; cdr3_nt: TGTGCCAGCAGTCCCTCCCGGACAGGCACAGATACGCAGTATTTT
clone_size: .; j_call: TRBJ2-1; d_call: TRBD2; v_call: TRBV6-5; cdr3_aa: CASSTGGGSYNEQFF; cdr3_nt: TGTGCCAGCAGTACCGGGGGGGGGTCCTACAATGAGCAGTTCTTC
clone_size: .; j_call: TRBJ2-7; d_call: TRBD2; v_call: TRBV19; cdr3_aa: CASSIFLAGMVEQYF; cdr3_nt: TGTGCCAGTAGTATTTTCCTAGCGGGGATGGTCGAGCAGTACTTC
clone_size: few; j_call: TRBJ1-1; d_call: .; v_call: TRBV5-1; cdr3_aa: CASSLGQTETFF; cdr3_nt: TGCGCCAGCAGCTTGGGGCAGACTGAGACTTTCTTT
clone_size: once; j_call: TRBJ2-2; d_call: .; v_call: TRBV30; cdr3_aa: CAWSRDRYTGELFF; cdr3_nt: TGTGCCTGGAGTCGAGACAGGTACACCGGGGAGCTGTTTTTT
clone_size: .; j_call: TRBJ2-4; d_call: TRBD2; v_call: TRBV6-2/TRBV6-3; cdr3_aa: CASSYALAGGLNIQYF; cdr3_nt: TGTGCCAGCAGTTACGCACTAGCGGGGGGGCTGAACATTCAGTACTTC
clone_size: .; j_call: TRBJ1-3; d_call: TRBD1; v_call: TRBV18; cdr3_aa: CASSQPGQGGNTIYF; cdr3_nt: TGTGCCAGCTCACAACCGGGACAGGGAGGAAACACCATATATTTT
clone_size: .; j_call: TRBJ2-5; d_call: TRBD2; v_call: TRBV6-5; cdr3_aa: CASSTRLAGQETQYF; cdr3_nt: TGTGCCAGCAGTACCCGACTAGCGGGGCAAGAGACCCAGTACTTC
clone_size: .; j_call: TRBJ1-2; d_call: .; v_call: TRBV9; cdr3_aa: CASSAGGQGGYGYTF; cdr3_nt: TGTGCCAGCAGCGCCGGGGGGCAGGGAGGCTATGGCTACACCTTC
clone_size: .; j_call: TRBJ1-2; d_call: .; v_call: TRBV30; cdr3_aa: CAWSGRGAINYGYTF; cdr3_nt: TGTGCCTGGAGTGGGCGGGGGGCGATTAACTATGGCTACACCTTC
clone_size: .; j_call: TRBJ2-2; d_call: .; v_call: TRBV3-1/TRBV3-2; cdr3_aa: CASSQVSVPNTGELFF; cdr3_nt: TGTGCCAGCAGCCAAGTGTCGGTCCCCAACACCGGGGAGCTGTTTTTT
clone_size: .; j_call: TRBJ2-7; d_call: TRBD2; v_call: TRBV6-1; cdr3_aa: CASSEWREVQYF; cdr3_nt: TGTGCCAGCAGTGAGTGGCGGGAGGTACAGTACTTC
clone_size: .; j_call: TRBJ1-6; d_call: .; v_call: TRBV30; cdr3_aa: CAWSVLSRTANSPLHF; cdr3_nt: TGTGCCTGGAGTGTACTTTCCCGCACCGCTAATTCACCCCTCCACTTT
clone_size: .; j_call: TRBJ1-1; d_call: .; v_call: TRBV14; cdr3_aa: CASSQDIGATEAFF; cdr3_nt: TGTGCCAGCAGCCAAGATATCGGTGCGACTGAAGCTTTCTTT
clone_size: .; j_call: TRBJ1-1; d_call: TRBD1; v_call: TRBV19; cdr3_aa: CATLRTGLMNTEAFF; cdr3_nt: TGTGCCACCCTACGGACAGGGCTCATGAACACTGAAGCTTTCTTT
clone_size: .; j_call: TRBJ2-2; d_call: .; v_call: TRBV4-3; cdr3_aa: CASSQDPRGELFF; cdr3_nt: TGCGCCAGCAGCCAAGATCCCCGCGGGGAGCTGTTTTTT
clone_size: .; j_call: TRBJ1-3; d_call: .; v_call: TRBV7-8; cdr3_aa: CASSYPQGASGNTIYF; cdr3_nt: TGTGCCAGCAGCTACCCACAGGGAGCATCTGGAAACACCATATATTTT
clone_size: .; j_call: TRBJ1-2; d_call: .; v_call: TRBV6-2/TRBV6-3; cdr3_aa: CASSFGEGGSGAGYTF; cdr3_nt: TGTGCCAGCAGTTTTGGGGAAGGAGGGTCTGGAGCTGGCTACACCTTC
clone_size: .; j_call: TRBJ2-2; d_call: .; v_call: TRBV5-1; cdr3_aa: CASTYGQPVNTGELFF; cdr3_nt: TGCGCCAGCACTTACGGACAGCCGGTTAACACCGGGGAGCTGTTTTTT
clone_size: .; j_call: TRBJ1-1; d_call: .; v_call: TRBV19; cdr3_aa: CASRVAEGSSTEAFF; cdr3_nt: TGTGCCAGTAGAGTTGCGGAGGGATCGAGCACTGAAGCTTTCTTT
clone_size: .; j_call: TRBJ2-2; d_call: TRBD2; v_call: TRBV10-3; cdr3_aa: CAIRKTSGRDKRTGELFF; cdr3_nt: TGTGCCATCAGGAAGACTAGCGGGAGAGATAAAAGGACCGGGGAGCTGTTTTTT
clone_size: .; j_call: TRBJ2-7; d_call: TRBD1; v_call: TRBV19; cdr3_aa: CASREGAAGDEQYF; cdr3_nt: TGTGCCAGCCGTGAGGGGGCTGCGGGTGACGAGCAGTACTTC
clone_size: .; j_call: TRBJ2-7; d_call: .; v_call: TRBV5-4; cdr3_aa: CASAGTEQAYEQYF; cdr3_nt: TGTGCCAGCGCCGGGACTGAACAAGCCTACGAGCAGTACTTC
clone_size: .; j_call: TRBJ2-7; d_call: TRBD2; v_call: TRBV7-2; cdr3_aa: CASSGSSGNYEQYF; cdr3_nt: TGTGCCAGCAGCGGTTCTAGCGGGAACTACGAGCAGTACTTC
clone_size: .; j_call: TRBJ2-1; d_call: .; v_call: TRBV7-9; cdr3_aa: CASSQGGANEQFF; cdr3_nt: TGTGCCAGCAGCCAAGGAGGGGCCAATGAGCAGTTCTTC
clone_size: once; j_call: TRBJ1-1; d_call: .; v_call: TRBV6-5; cdr3_aa: CASSSNRVGAFF; cdr3_nt: TGTGCCAGCAGTTCCAACAGGGTGGGAGCTTTCTTT
clone_size: .; j_call: TRBJ1-1; d_call: .; v_call: TRBV6-2/TRBV6-3; cdr3_aa: CASSPGTPNTEAFF; cdr3_nt: TGTGCCAGCAGTCCCGGGACACCTAACACTGAAGCTTTCTTT
clone_size: .; j_call: TRBJ2-1; d_call: .; v_call: TRBV7-2; cdr3_aa: CASSSMSGYEQFF; cdr3_nt: TGTGCCAGCAGCTCCATGTCGGGTTATGAGCAGTTCTTC
clone_size: .; j_call: TRBJ2-7; d_call: TRBD1; v_call: TRBV4-2; cdr3_aa: CASSQTWDSEYEQYF; cdr3_nt: TGTGCCAGCAGCCAAACCTGGGACAGCGAATACGAGCAGTACTTC
clone_size: few; j_call: TRBJ1-5; d_call: .; v_call: TRBV28; cdr3_aa: CASSFFTGSYQPQHF; cdr3_nt: TGTGCCAGCAGTTTTTTTACGGGATCTTATCAGCCCCAGCATTTT
clone_size: .; j_call: TRBJ2-3; d_call: .; v_call: TRBV6-1; cdr3_aa: CASSEAGRGTDTQYF; cdr3_nt: TGTGCCAGCAGTGAAGCCGGCCGGGGCACAGATACGCAGTATTTT
clone_size: .; j_call: TRBJ1-6; d_call: TRBD1; v_call: TRBV4-1; cdr3_aa: CASSQVNRGANYNSPLHF; cdr3_nt: TGCGCCAGCAGCCAAGTTAACAGGGGGGCAAACTATAATTCACCCCTCCACTTT
clone_size: few; j_call: TRBJ1-1; d_call: TRBD1; v_call: TRBV5-1; cdr3_aa: CASSLAGQGRTEAFF; cdr3_nt: TGCGCCAGCAGCTTGGCCGGACAGGGGCGCACTGAAGCTTTCTTT
clone_size: .; j_call: TRBJ1-6; d_call: TRBD1; v_call: TRBV7-2; cdr3_aa: CASSSQGDRSPLHF; cdr3_nt: TGTGCCAGCAGCTCCCAGGGGGATAGGTCACCCCTCCACTTT
clone_size: .; j_call: TRBJ2-5; d_call: .; v_call: TRBV29-1; cdr3_aa: CSVQGEKETQYF; cdr3_nt: TGCAGCGTTCAAGGGGAGAAAGAGACCCAGTACTTC
clone_size: .; j_call: TRBJ2-2; d_call: .; v_call: TRBV27; cdr3_aa: CASRQGILTGELFF; cdr3_nt: TGTGCCAGCAGGCAGGGGATATTGACCGGGGAGCTGTTTTTT
clone_size: .; j_call: TRBJ1-3; d_call: .; v_call: TRBV11-2; cdr3_aa: CASSLAGDLDTIYF; cdr3_nt: TGTGCCAGCAGCTTGGCAGGGGACCTTGACACCATATATTTT
clone_size: .; j_call: TRBJ1-1; d_call: .; v_call: TRBV15; cdr3_aa: CATSRAGGSEAFF; cdr3_nt: TGTGCCACCAGCAGAGCGGGAGGAAGTGAAGCTTTCTTT
clone_size: .; j_call: TRBJ1-1; d_call: .; v_call: TRBV5-1; cdr3_aa: CASSAPSGAGTEAFF; cdr3_nt: TGCGCCAGCAGCGCCCCCTCCGGGGCGGGGACTGAAGCTTTCTTT
clone_size: .; j_call: TRBJ2-3; d_call: TRBD1; v_call: TRBV19; cdr3_aa: CASSLGQGRADTQYF; cdr3_nt: TGTGCCAGTAGTCTCGGACAGGGGCGGGCAGATACGCAGTATTTT
clone_size: .; j_call: TRBJ1-5; d_call: .; v_call: TRBV4-3; cdr3_aa: CASSLTGVNQPQHF; cdr3_nt: TGCGCCAGCAGTCTGACAGGAGTTAATCAGCCCCAGCATTTT
clone_size: .; j_call: TRBJ2-2; d_call: .; v_call: TRBV7-6; cdr3_aa: CASSATGNTGELFF; cdr3_nt: TGTGCCAGCAGCGCGACAGGGAACACCGGGGAGCTGTTTTTT
clone_size: .; j_call: TRBJ2-1; d_call: TRBD2; v_call: TRBV15; cdr3_aa: CATSRGGMQFF; cdr3_nt: TGTGCCACCAGCAGGGGGGGGATGCAGTTCTTC
clone_size: .; j_call: TRBJ1-6; d_call: TRBD1; v_call: TRBV30; cdr3_aa: CAWSVLPGGRSPLHF; cdr3_nt: TGTGCCTGGAGTGTACTCCCAGGGGGGAGATCACCCCTCCACTTT
clone_size: once; j_call: TRBJ1-2; d_call: TRBD1; v_call: TRBV4-1; cdr3_aa: CASSQDLAGGYGYTF; cdr3_nt: TGCGCCAGCAGCCAAGATCTGGCAGGGGGATATGGCTACACCTTC
clone_size: .; j_call: TRBJ1-1; d_call: .; v_call: TRBV4-3; cdr3_aa: CASSQEVGVPNTEAFF; cdr3_nt: TGCGCCAGCAGCCAAGAGGTCGGGGTTCCTAACACTGAAGCTTTCTTT